This TCR beta chain came from a study of cytomegalovirus exposure and HLA in healthy donors. Study observations and caveats: Researchers counted over 150 TCR beta chains as cytomegalovirus-associated. TCR beta V- and J-gene trimming, according to a later analysis, was linked to a missense DCLRE1C variant. Some segments of the V type, notably TRBV6-2 and TRBV6-3, were excluded as indistinguishable.

Turning to this clone: What it recognizes is unknown.

The study ran its PCR with 60 Vbeta and 13 Jbeta primers. TCRdb's copy holds only in-frame clones and misses some; the assay was immunoSEQ multiplex PCR. This table has under 200,000 clones, around 81% appearing once. The V and J ends lost 5 bases and 4 bases, in that order; junction bases with no gene match: 12. Germline CDR1 and CDR2: MNHEY and SMNVEV (reference sequence). This CDR3 region has 19 residues. The clonotype comes from a man between 35 and 55 years old in good health and CMV-seronegative. Material for sequencing was PBMCs. J is TRBJ2-1 and V is TRBV27; 15 bases line up with TRBD2. The chain's CDR3 is CASSLRGLAGGSTYNEQFF. CDR3 nucleotides: TGTGCCAGCAGTCTCCGGGGACTAGCGGGAGGCTCCACTTACAATGAGCAGTTCTTC.